This T cell receptor (beta chain) was profiled in a study of blood T cell repertoires in COVID-19. Whole-study context: The origin of the acute and convalescent COVID-19 samples was the United States, Italy and Spain.

Libraries were prepared by immunoSEQ multiplex PCR; TCRdb keeps only in-frame clonotypes and omits some of them. The sample includes about 400,000 clones, about 83% of them seen just once. About this clone itself: At one boundary the junction diverges from the germline segment, which might be a read error.

This TCR derives from a woman aged 50 to 65 who had recovered from COVID-19. The sample consisted of PBMCs or T cells enriched from blood (not recorded which).

The CDR3 sequence: CASSPRASGYLGTDTQYF. The CDR3, as DNA: TGTGCTAGCAGCCCCCGCGCTAGCGGGTACCTTGGCACAGATACGCAGTATTTT. This sequence joins TRBV7-7 and TRBJ2-3; 8 bases map to TRBD2. There are 18 residues in the CDR3. CDR1 SSHAT and CDR2 FNYEAQ come from the germline V gene (reference sequence).